One T cell receptor beta chain is described in this entry. Its antigen is currently unknown. The sample belongs to a study of beta chain features in type 1 diabetes. Notes on the study in general: Moderate but significant shortening of TCRB CDR3s was recorded in all four CD4+ subsets from Type 1 diabetes patients.

All of the isolated RNA was reverse transcribed, so expressed TCRB transcripts were sequenced. Generated by immunoSEQ multiplex PCR, the TCRdb table keeps only in-frame clones and is missing some. Of approximately 280,000 clones listed, about 15% were seen once; the top ten hold more than 0.015%. CDR1 and CDR2 from the germline V gene are MNHEY and SVGAGI. This CDR3 region has 15 residues. Trimming stripped 1 base from V and 6 bases from J, with 15 bases between. This receptor was identified in a man in his late teens or twenties with type 1 diabetes. The genes are TRBV6-5 and TRBJ2-5; maybe TRBD2 (6 bases). Source material: naive CD4+ T cells from blood. The CDR3: CASSYWGDRGQTQYF. The CDR3 DNA is TGTGCCAGCAGTTACTGGGGGGACCGGGGACAGACCCAGTACTTC.